A selection of T cell receptor beta chains follows, all from one sample in a study of T cells after yellow fever vaccination. TCRdb reprocessed the 5' RACE reads via MiXCR and lists one record per CDR3 protein. This sample has a few thousand distinct CDR3 sequences, with about 4% found just once. The sample here was PBMCs, either bulk or a sorted T-cell subset (CD4+, CD8+, memory, or dextramer-sorted; not recorded which), taken 15 days after the yellow fever booster vaccination. The receptors were sampled from a man aged 25-45 years who received the YFV17D yellow fever vaccine. Both conserved end residues are part of each CDR3. A D gene is named only where the DNA matches it firmly. Clone size, where shown, is once, few, many, or a class for clones that have expanded.

v_gene: TRBV20-1; abundance: many; j_gene: TRBJ2-7; d_gene: TRBD1; CDR3nt: TGCAGTGCTTCTCCGGGACAGGTTGTAAACGAGCAGTACTTC; CDR3aa: CSASPGQVVNEQYF
v_gene: TRBV20-1; abundance: few; j_gene: TRBJ2-3; d_gene: TRBD2; CDR3nt: TGCAGTGCTCCATCGACTAGCGGGAGTGCAGATACGCAGTATTTT; CDR3aa: CSAPSTSGSADTQYF
v_gene: TRBV6-1; abundance: many; j_gene: TRBJ2-1; d_gene: TRBD2; CDR3nt: TGTGCCAGCAGTCTCGGGACTAGCGGGATCAATGAGCAGTTCTTC; CDR3aa: CASSLGTSGINEQFF
v_gene: TRBV3-1; abundance: many; j_gene: TRBJ2-3; d_gene: TRBD2; CDR3nt: TGTGCCAGCAGCCAAGATCTTAGGGCGGGAGGGCCAACAGATACGCAGTATTTT; CDR3aa: CASSQDLRAGGPTDTQYF
v_gene: TRBV5-1; abundance: many; j_gene: TRBJ2-5; d_gene: NA; CDR3nt: TGCGCCAGCAGCTTAAAGGTATCGGAGACCCAGTACTTC; CDR3aa: CASSLKVSETQYF
v_gene: TRBV4-3; abundance: many; j_gene: TRBJ2-7; d_gene: NA; CDR3nt: TGCGCCAGCAGCCGACTAGGGGGCCAGAAGGTCTACGAGCAGTACTTC; CDR3aa: CASSRLGGQKVYEQYF
v_gene: TRBV6-4; abundance: many; j_gene: TRBJ2-7; d_gene: TRBD1; CDR3nt: TGTGCCAGCAGTACTTCCCCGACAGGGAACGTCAAAGGGGCCTACGAGCAGTACTTC; CDR3aa: CASSTSPTGNVKGAYEQYF
v_gene: TRBV28; abundance: many; j_gene: TRBJ2-5; d_gene: TRBD1; CDR3nt: TGTGCCAGCAGTTTAGAGGGACAGGGATTTGAAGAGACCCAGTACTTC; CDR3aa: CASSLEGQGFEETQYF
v_gene: TRBV2; abundance: many; j_gene: TRBJ1-2; d_gene: NA; CDR3nt: TGTGCCAGCAGTGTGCCTCCGGGACAACGAGGCTATGGCTACACCTTC; CDR3aa: CASSVPPGQRGYGYTF
v_gene: TRBV10-1; abundance: many; j_gene: TRBJ2-3; d_gene: TRBD1; CDR3nt: TGCGCCAGCAGCCTTCGCCCGGGACAGGGGAGCACAGATACGCAGTATTTT; CDR3aa: CASSLRPGQGSTDTQYF
v_gene: TRBV27; abundance: many; j_gene: TRBJ2-7; d_gene: NA; CDR3nt: TGTGCCAGCAGTCCCGACGGGACGGAGACCTACGAGCAGTACTTC; CDR3aa: CASSPDGTETYEQYF
v_gene: TRBV28; abundance: many; j_gene: TRBJ2-7; d_gene: NA; CDR3nt: TGTGCCAGCAGTTTACTGGACTACGAGCAGTACTTC; CDR3aa: CASSLLDYEQYF
v_gene: TRBV18; abundance: many; j_gene: TRBJ2-1; d_gene: TRBD2; CDR3nt: TGTGCCAGCTCACGACTAGCTCGGATTGAGCAGTTCTTC; CDR3aa: CASSRLARIEQFF
v_gene: TRBV6-5; abundance: many; j_gene: TRBJ2-7; d_gene: TRBD2; CDR3nt: TGTGCCAGCAGTTACCTCAATAGCGGGCGGGCCTACGAGCAGTACTTC; CDR3aa: CASSYLNSGRAYEQYF
v_gene: TRBV20-1; abundance: many; j_gene: TRBJ2-1; d_gene: TRBD2; CDR3nt: TGCAGTGCTAGAGTTCCTGCTAGCGGGAGAATGACTGAGCAGTTCTTC; CDR3aa: CSARVPASGRMTEQFF
v_gene: TRBV6-5; abundance: many; j_gene: TRBJ2-5; d_gene: TRBD1; CDR3nt: TGTGCCAGCAGTTCCGGGACAGTTCCCGGAGTTGAGACCCAGTACTTC; CDR3aa: CASSSGTVPGVETQYF
v_gene: TRBV19; abundance: many; j_gene: TRBJ2-1; d_gene: NA; CDR3nt: TGTGCCAGTAGTATAGGGACCCACTATGAGCAGTTCTTC; CDR3aa: CASSIGTHYEQFF
v_gene: TRBV18; abundance: many; j_gene: TRBJ1-5; d_gene: NA; CDR3nt: TGTGCCAGCCCAGGACGGCCCAATCAGCCCCAGCATTTT; CDR3aa: CASPGRPNQPQHF
v_gene: TRBV5-1; abundance: many; j_gene: TRBJ2-3; d_gene: NA; CDR3nt: TGCGCCAGCAGCCCCGCTAGCGGCACAGATACGCAGTATTTT; CDR3aa: CASSPASGTDTQYF
v_gene: TRBV4-3; abundance: medium-sized; j_gene: TRBJ2-3; d_gene: NA; CDR3nt: TGCGCCAGCAGCCAAGGCGGATACACAGATACGCAGTATTTT; CDR3aa: CASSQGGYTDTQYF
v_gene: TRBV11-3; abundance: many; j_gene: TRBJ2-1; d_gene: NA; CDR3nt: TGTGCCAGCAGTACGGACGCCCAGTACAATGAGCAGTTCTTC; CDR3aa: CASSTDAQYNEQFF
v_gene: TRBV6-2/TRBV6-3; abundance: medium-sized; j_gene: TRBJ2-1; d_gene: NA; CDR3nt: TGTGCCAGTATTAATCCCTACAATGAGCAGTTCTTC; CDR3aa: CASINPYNEQFF
v_gene: TRBV3-1; abundance: many; j_gene: TRBJ2-5; d_gene: TRBD1; CDR3nt: TGTGCCAGCAGCCAAGTTGCAGGGGGCACGAGCGACCAGTACTTC; CDR3aa: CASSQVAGGTSDQYF
v_gene: TRBV10-1; abundance: many; j_gene: TRBJ2-5; d_gene: NA; CDR3nt: TGCGCCAGCAGTGAGGGCGGTACCCAAGAGACCCAGTACTTC; CDR3aa: CASSEGGTQETQYF
v_gene: TRBV9; abundance: medium-sized; j_gene: TRBJ2-3; d_gene: TRBD2; CDR3nt: TGTGCCAGCAGCGTAAATCCAGCGGGAGTCGGAGATACGCAGTATTTT; CDR3aa: CASSVNPAGVGDTQYF
v_gene: TRBV20-1; abundance: medium-sized; j_gene: TRBJ2-5; d_gene: NA; CDR3nt: TGCAGTGCTAGAGATATGGACAGCCGGTACTTC; CDR3aa: CSARDMDSRYF
v_gene: TRBV9; abundance: many; j_gene: TRBJ1-2; d_gene: TRBD1; CDR3nt: TGTGCCAGCAGCCCGAGGACAGGGCCTACTAACTATGGCTACACCTTC; CDR3aa: CASSPRTGPTNYGYTF
v_gene: TRBV5-1; abundance: medium-sized; j_gene: TRBJ2-5; d_gene: NA; CDR3nt: TGCGCCAGCAGGGAACAAGAGACCCAGTACTTC; CDR3aa: CASREQETQYF
v_gene: TRBV6-1; abundance: NA; j_gene: TRBJ2-1; d_gene: NA; CDR3nt: TGTGCCAGCAGAGGCGGGAAAACCTACAATGAGCAGTTCTTC; CDR3aa: CASRGGKTYNEQFF
v_gene: TRBV7-9; abundance: many; j_gene: TRBJ2-7; d_gene: NA; CDR3nt: TGTGCCAGCAGCTTTTCCACGGGGCAGTACTTC; CDR3aa: CASSFSTGQYF
v_gene: TRBV6-4; abundance: NA; j_gene: TRBJ2-2; d_gene: NA; CDR3nt: TGTGCCAGCAGTGATGAGACCGGGGAGCTGTTTTTT; CDR3aa: CASSDETGELFF
v_gene: TRBV10-3; abundance: medium-sized; j_gene: TRBJ2-1; d_gene: NA; CDR3nt: TGTGCCATCAGGCCGGGTATATCTGGTAGTGAGCAGTTCTTC; CDR3aa: CAIRPGISGSEQFF
v_gene: TRBV5-5; abundance: many; j_gene: TRBJ1-5; d_gene: NA; CDR3nt: TGTGCCAGCAGCCTAGGACACCGCAGCGCTCAGCCCCAGCATTTT; CDR3aa: CASSLGHRSAQPQHF
v_gene: TRBV20-1; abundance: NA; j_gene: TRBJ2-7; d_gene: NA; CDR3nt: TGCAGTGCTAGAGGGACAGAAGCGGTTGCGCAGTACTTC; CDR3aa: CSARGTEAVAQYF
v_gene: TRBV15; abundance: many; j_gene: TRBJ2-1; d_gene: NA; CDR3nt: TGTGCCACCAGCAGACCTGGCACGTACGGCTCCTACAATGAGCAGTTCTTC; CDR3aa: CATSRPGTYGSYNEQFF
v_gene: TRBV24-1; abundance: medium-sized; j_gene: TRBJ2-1; d_gene: TRBD2; CDR3nt: TGTGCCACCAGTGAGTCCCGGACTAGCGGGAACTACAATGAGCAGTTCTTC; CDR3aa: CATSESRTSGNYNEQFF
v_gene: TRBV18; abundance: many; j_gene: TRBJ1-2; d_gene: NA; CDR3nt: TGTGCCAGCTCACCAGTCAGCTATGGCTACACCTTC; CDR3aa: CASSPVSYGYTF
v_gene: TRBV7-6; abundance: many; j_gene: TRBJ2-7; d_gene: NA; CDR3nt: TGTGCCAGCAGCTTAGCCAGGGGCTCCCCCTACGAGCAGTACTTC; CDR3aa: CASSLARGSPYEQYF
v_gene: TRBV7-9; abundance: many; j_gene: TRBJ2-3; d_gene: NA; CDR3nt: TGTGCCAGCAGCCCTGACGTTCGGGTCACAGATACGCAGTATTTT; CDR3aa: CASSPDVRVTDTQYF
v_gene: TRBV7-2; abundance: NA; j_gene: TRBJ1-5; d_gene: NA; CDR3nt: TGTGCCAGCAGCTTTTCTCCAGAGGCCAACAATCAGCCCCAGCATTTT; CDR3aa: CASSFSPEANNQPQHF
v_gene: TRBV6-6; abundance: many; j_gene: TRBJ2-5; d_gene: NA; CDR3nt: TGTGCCAGCAGTTACTCGATTTGGGAGACCCAGTACTTC; CDR3aa: CASSYSIWETQYF
v_gene: TRBV25-1; abundance: many; j_gene: TRBJ2-1; d_gene: TRBD2; CDR3nt: TGTGCCAGCAGTACTCGACTAGCGGGAGAACATGAGCAGTTCTTC; CDR3aa: CASSTRLAGEHEQFF